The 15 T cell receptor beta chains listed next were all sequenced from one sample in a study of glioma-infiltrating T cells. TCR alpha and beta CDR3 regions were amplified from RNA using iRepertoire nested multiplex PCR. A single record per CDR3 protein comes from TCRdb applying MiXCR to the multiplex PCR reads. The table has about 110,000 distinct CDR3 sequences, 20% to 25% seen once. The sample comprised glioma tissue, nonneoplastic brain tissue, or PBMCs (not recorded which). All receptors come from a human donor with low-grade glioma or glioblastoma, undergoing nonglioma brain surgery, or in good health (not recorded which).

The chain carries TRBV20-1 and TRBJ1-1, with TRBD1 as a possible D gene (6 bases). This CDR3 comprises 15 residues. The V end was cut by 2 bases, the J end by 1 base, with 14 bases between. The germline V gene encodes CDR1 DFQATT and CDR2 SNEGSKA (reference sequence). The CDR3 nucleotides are TGCAGTGCTAGAAGCGGGGGCAAGGGGAACACTGAAGCTTTCTTT. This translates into CSARSGGKGNTEAFF.

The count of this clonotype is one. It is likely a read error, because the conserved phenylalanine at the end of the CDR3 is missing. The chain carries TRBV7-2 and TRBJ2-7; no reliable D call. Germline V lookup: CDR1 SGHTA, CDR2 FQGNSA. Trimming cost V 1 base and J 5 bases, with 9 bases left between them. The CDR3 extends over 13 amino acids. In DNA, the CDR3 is TGTGCCAGCAGCTTAGATTTTTCCCACGAGCAGTACTCC. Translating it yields CASSLDFSHEQYS.

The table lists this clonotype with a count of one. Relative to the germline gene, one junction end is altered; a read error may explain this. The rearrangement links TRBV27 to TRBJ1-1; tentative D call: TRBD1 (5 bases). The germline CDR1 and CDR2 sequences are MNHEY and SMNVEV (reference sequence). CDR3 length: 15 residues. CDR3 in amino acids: CASSLWGGGNAEAFF. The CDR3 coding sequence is TGTGCCAGCAGTTTATGGGGGGGGGGGAACGCTGAAGCTTTCTTT.

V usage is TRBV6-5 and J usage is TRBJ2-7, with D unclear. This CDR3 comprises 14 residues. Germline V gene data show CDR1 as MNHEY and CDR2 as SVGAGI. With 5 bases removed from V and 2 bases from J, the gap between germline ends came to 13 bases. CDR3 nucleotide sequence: TGTGCCAGCAGTAACCGACTCCCTCCCTACGAGCAGTACTTC. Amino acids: CASSNRLPPYEQYF.

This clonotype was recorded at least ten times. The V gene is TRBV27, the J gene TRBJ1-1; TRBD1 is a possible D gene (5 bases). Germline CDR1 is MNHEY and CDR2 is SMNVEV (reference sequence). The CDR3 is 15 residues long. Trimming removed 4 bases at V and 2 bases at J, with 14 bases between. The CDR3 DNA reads TGTGCCAGCAGTTCTGACGGGGCGATCAACACTGAAGCTTTCTTT. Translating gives CASSSDGAINTEAFF.

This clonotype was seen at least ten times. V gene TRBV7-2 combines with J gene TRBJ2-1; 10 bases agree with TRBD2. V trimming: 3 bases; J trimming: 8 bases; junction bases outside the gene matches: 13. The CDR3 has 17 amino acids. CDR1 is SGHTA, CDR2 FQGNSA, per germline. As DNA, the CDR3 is TGTGCCAGCAGCTTCTCCGTGACTAGCGGGTCGTTCGATGAGCAGTTCTTC. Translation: CASSFSVTSGSFDEQFF.

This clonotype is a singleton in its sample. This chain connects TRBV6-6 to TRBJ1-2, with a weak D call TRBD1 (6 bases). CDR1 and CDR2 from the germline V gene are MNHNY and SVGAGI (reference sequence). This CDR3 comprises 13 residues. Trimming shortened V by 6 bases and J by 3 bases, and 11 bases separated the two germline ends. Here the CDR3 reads CASRVNRDYGYTF. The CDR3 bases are TGTGCCAGCAGAGTTAACAGGGACTATGGCTACACCTTC.

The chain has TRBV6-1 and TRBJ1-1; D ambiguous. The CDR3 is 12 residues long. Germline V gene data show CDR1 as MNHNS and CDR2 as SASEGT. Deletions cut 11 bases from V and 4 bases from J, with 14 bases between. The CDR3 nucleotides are TGTGCCGCTTACCGGGGAACCACTGAAGCTTTCTTT. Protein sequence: CAAYRGTTEAFF.

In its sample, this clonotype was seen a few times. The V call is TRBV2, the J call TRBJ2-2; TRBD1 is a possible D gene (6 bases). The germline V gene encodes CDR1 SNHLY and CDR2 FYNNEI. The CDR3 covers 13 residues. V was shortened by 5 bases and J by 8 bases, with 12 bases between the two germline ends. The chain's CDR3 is CASSRDTRGELFF. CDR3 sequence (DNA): TGTGCCAGCAGTCGGGACACGAGGGGGGAGCTGTTTTTT. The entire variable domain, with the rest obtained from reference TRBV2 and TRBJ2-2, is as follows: EPEVTQTPSHQVTQMGQEVILRCVPISNHLYFYWYRQILGQKVEFLVSFYNNEISEKSEIFDDQFSVERPDGSNFTLKIRSTKLEDSAMYFCASSRDTRGELFFGEGSRLTVL.

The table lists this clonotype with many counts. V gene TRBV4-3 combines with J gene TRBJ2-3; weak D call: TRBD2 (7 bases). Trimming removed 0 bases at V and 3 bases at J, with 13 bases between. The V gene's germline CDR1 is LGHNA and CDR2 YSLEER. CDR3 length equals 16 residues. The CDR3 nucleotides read TGCGCCAGCAGCCAAGATACGGAGGGGGGGACAGATACGCAGTATTTT. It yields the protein CASSQDTEGGTDTQYF.

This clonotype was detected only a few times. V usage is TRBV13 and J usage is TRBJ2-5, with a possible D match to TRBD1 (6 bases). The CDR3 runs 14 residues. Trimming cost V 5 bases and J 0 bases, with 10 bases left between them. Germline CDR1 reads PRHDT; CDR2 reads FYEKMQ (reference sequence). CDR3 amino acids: CASSTGQNQETQYF. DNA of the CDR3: TGTGCCAGCAGCACAGGACAGAACCAAGAGACCCAGTACTTC.

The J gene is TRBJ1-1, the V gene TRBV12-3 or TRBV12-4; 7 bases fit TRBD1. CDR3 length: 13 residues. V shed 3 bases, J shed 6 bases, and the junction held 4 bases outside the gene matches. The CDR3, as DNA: TGTGCCAGCAGTTTGAGCACAGGGGCTGAAGCTTTCTTT. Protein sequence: CASSLSTGAEAFF.

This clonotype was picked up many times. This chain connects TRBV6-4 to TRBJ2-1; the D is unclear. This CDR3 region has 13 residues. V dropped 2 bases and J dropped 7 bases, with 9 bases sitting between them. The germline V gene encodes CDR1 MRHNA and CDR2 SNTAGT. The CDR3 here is CASSDEDGNEQFF. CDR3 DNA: TGTGCCAGCAGTGACGAAGATGGGAATGAGCAGTTCTTC.

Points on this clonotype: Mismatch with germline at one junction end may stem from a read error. The DNA for the CDR3 is TGTGCCAGCAGTTCTCAGAGCTTCAGGAATGAGCAGTCTTTC. Amino acids: CASSSQSFRNEQSF. The V gene is TRBV28, the J gene TRBJ2-1; D not certain. The CDR3 consists of 14 residues. Germline V gene sequence: CDR1 MDHEN, CDR2 SYDVKM.

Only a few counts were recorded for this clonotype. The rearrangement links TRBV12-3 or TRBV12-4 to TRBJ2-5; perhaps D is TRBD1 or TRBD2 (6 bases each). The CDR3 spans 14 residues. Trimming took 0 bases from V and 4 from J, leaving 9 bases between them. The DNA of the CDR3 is TGTGCCAGCAGTTTAGCAGGGGGGCGAGAGACCCAGTACTTC. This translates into CASSLAGGRETQYF.